A single sample gave rise to the 21 T cell receptor beta chains below, sequenced in a study of T cells in localized non-small cell lung cancer. Repertoires were generated with immunoSEQ multiplex PCR, while TCRdb's copy carries only in-frame clones and drops some. The sample yields around 94,000 clones, approximately 90% seen once. The material sequenced was peripheral blood, taken before any cancer treatment. These receptor sequences come from a man aged 40 to 70 with stage I squamous cell lung carcinoma.

The rearrangement uses TRBV16 and TRBJ1-3; tentative D call: TRBD1 (5 bases). V lost 4 bases and J lost 2, with 12 bases in between. The CDR3 sequence is 15 residues long. Germline assignment: CDR1 KGHSY and CDR2 FQNENV. CDR3 in DNA: TGTGCCAGCAGCCCTGGGGGACGAACTGGAAACACCATATATTTT. Its translation: CASSPGGRTGNTIYF. Combining the CDR3 with reference TRBV16 and TRBJ1-3 gives the whole variable domain GEEVAQTPKHLVRGEGQKAKLYCAPIKGHSYVFWYQQVLKNEFKFLISFQNENVFDETGMPKERFSAKCLPNSPCSLEIQATKLEDSAVYFCASSPGGRTGNTIYFGEGSWLTVV.

This chain connects TRBV5-1 to TRBJ1-2; 10 bases match TRBD1. V lost 4 bases to trimming and J lost 4 bases; unmatched junction nucleotides: 7. The CDR3 totals 15 residues. Per the germline V gene, CDR1 is SGHRS and CDR2 is YFSETQ. The CDR3 bases are TGCGCCAGCAGCCCGGACAGGGGGAAGACCTATGGCTACACCTTC. Translating it yields CASSPDRGKTYGYTF. The full variable domain, completed using reference TRBV5-1 and TRBJ1-2, is KAGVTQTPRYLIKTRGQQVTLSCSPISGHRSVSWYQQTPGQGLQFLFEYFSETQRNKGNFPGRFSGRQFSNSRSEMNVSTLELGDSALYLCASSPDRGKTYGYTFGSGTRLTVV.

The chain carries TRBV6-6 and TRBJ2-1, with unresolved D. V gave up 5 bases and J gave up 8 bases, with 19 bases separating them. The CDR3 extends over 15 amino acids. Germline V CDR1 and CDR2: MNHNY, SVGAGI (reference sequence). For the CDR3, the DNA is TGTGCCAGCAGTATATACCTGGGCCTACGAGATGAGCAGTTCTTC. Its translation: CASSIYLGLRDEQFF.

This sequence joins TRBV27 and TRBJ2-7; no definite D call. V lost 0 bases, J lost 3 bases, and 12 bases lay in between. Germline V lookup: CDR1 MNHEY, CDR2 SMNVEV (reference sequence). This CDR3 has 15 residues. As DNA, the CDR3 is TGTGCCAGCAGTTTATCGAAGGGAAAGAACTACGAGCAGTACTTC. Amino acids: CASSLSKGKNYEQYF.

This clone was observed a few times. This chain links TRBV19 with TRBJ1-5, with D maybe TRBD1 (6 bases). V was trimmed by 10 bases and J by 4 bases, leaving 8 bases between them. This CDR3 is built from 11 residues. The germline gives CDR1 LNHDA, CDR2 SQIVND (reference sequence). In DNA, the CDR3 is TGTGCCACCACAGGGAATCAGCCCCAGCATTTT. Residues: CATTGNQPQHF.

The chain links TRBV11-2 to TRBJ2-5, with TRBD2 identical over 12 bases. In germline, CDR1 is SGHAT, CDR2 FQNNGV. Losses at the gene ends were 1 base for V and 1 base for J; bases not matched to a gene: 7. The CDR3 consists of 18 residues. For the CDR3, the DNA is TGTGCCAGCAGCTTAGGATTACTAGCGGGGGGAAGCCAAGAGACCCAGTACTTC. Amino acid sequence: CASSLGLLAGGSQETQYF.

The count of this clone is one. This chain connects TRBV30 to TRBJ1-6; 7 bases fit TRBD1. With 5 bases clipped from V and 9 bases from J, the junction kept 7 bases outside the gene matches. The CDR3 covers 13 residues. The V gene's germline CDR1 is GTSNPN and CDR2 SVGIG (reference sequence). The CDR3 protein is CAWAAAGGSPLHF. CDR3 nucleotide sequence: TGTGCCTGGGCCGCGGCAGGGGGTTCACCCCTCCACTTT.

The rearrangement links TRBV7-9 to TRBJ1-4; D might be TRBD1 (6 bases). The germline CDR1 and CDR2 sequences are SEHNR and FQNEAQ (reference sequence). This CDR3 is built from 14 residues. V was cut by 3 bases and J by 8 bases, with 13 bases left in between. This CDR3 reads CASSLATGTEKLFF. The DNA of the CDR3 is TGTGCCAGCAGCTTGGCAACAGGGACAGAAAAACTGTTTTTT.

The chain carries TRBV5-6 and TRBJ1-6, with D possibly being TRBD1 (5 bases). Looked up from germline, CDR1 is SGHDT and CDR2 is YYEEEE. The CDR3 loop spans 16 amino acids. V lost 4 bases and J 8 bases, leaving 19 bases between the germline ends. CDR3 in amino acids: CASSRRTSRFHSPLHF. CDR3 DNA sequence: TGTGCCAGCAGCCGGAGGACAAGCCGATTCCATTCACCCCTCCACTTT.

The chain has TRBV10-3 and TRBJ2-7; 8 bases are a match to TRBD1. The CDR3 is 15 amino acids. CDR1 and CDR2 from the germline V gene are ENHRY and SYGVKD. Unmatched junction bases numbered 13, after V lost 8 bases and J lost 4 bases. In DNA, the CDR3 is TGTGCCATCGCAGGGGCCGGACAGGGAATATACGAGCAGTACTTC. It encodes CAIAGAGQGIYEQYF.

V and J are TRBV5-1 and TRBJ1-1, with 9 bases that match TRBD1. Germline V lookup: CDR1 SGHRS, CDR2 YFSETQ. The junction had 6 bases not matched to a gene; V was cut back by 1 base and J by 5 bases. CDR3 length: 15 amino acids. CDR3 protein: CASSLSGTGSTEAFF. CDR3 coding DNA: TGCGCCAGCAGCTTGTCCGGGACAGGGAGTACTGAAGCTTTCTTT.

This clone turned up a few times. The chain recombines TRBV2 with TRBJ1-5, with 7 positions matching TRBD1. The length of the CDR3 is 15 residues. The ends lost 6 bases at V and 3 bases at J; junction bases unmatched: 8. Germline CDR1 and CDR2: SNHLY and FYNNEI. The CDR3 reads CASRDRLLTNQPQHF. The CDR3 nucleotides read TGTGCCAGCAGGGACAGGCTTCTTACCAATCAGCCCCAGCATTTT.

The J gene is TRBJ1-3, the V gene TRBV19; D not resolved. This CDR3 contains 21 residues. The V end was cut by 2 bases, the J end by 0 bases, with 26 bases between. Looked up from germline, CDR1 is LNHDA and CDR2 is SQIVND (reference sequence). In DNA, the CDR3 is TGTGCCAGTAGTATACCATACCTACGGCAGGTAAACTTGAGCTCTGGAAACACCATATATTTT. Translation gives CASSIPYLRQVNLSSGNTIYF.

The chain is built from TRBV27 and TRBJ2-7; 10 bases are shared with TRBD2. The V and J ends lost 8 bases and 3 bases, in that order; junction bases with no gene match: 4. The germline V gene encodes CDR1 MNHEY and CDR2 SMNVEV (reference sequence). The CDR3 has 13 residues. This CDR3 is CASWTSGYYEQYF. CDR3 DNA sequence: TGTGCCAGCTGGACTAGCGGCTACTACGAGCAGTACTTC.

V gene TRBV7-8 combines with J gene TRBJ2-7; 8 nucleotides align to TRBD2. The V segment lost 3 bases and the J segment 7 bases; nucleotides outside the gene matches: 11. Germline CDR1 and CDR2: SGHVS and FQNEAQ. There are 15 residues in the CDR3. Here the CDR3 DNA reads TGTGCCAGCAGCTTCTCCCCGGGACTAGTTGCGGAGCAGTACTTC. Protein product: CASSFSPGLVAEQYF.

The chain employs TRBV6-1 and TRBJ1-4, with a tentative D call TRBD1 (5 bases). CDR1 is MNHNS, CDR2 SASEGT, per germline. The V end lost 7 bases, the J end lost 6 bases, and 15 bases lay between the germline ends. CDR3 length: 14 amino acids. The DNA of the CDR3 is TGTGCCAGCACCCTATCGGGACGGGATGAAAAACTGTTTTTT. Translating it yields CASTLSGRDEKLFF.

The chain has TRBV4-1 and TRBJ1-2; D not certain. The CDR3 sequence is 15 residues long. Germline V gene sequence: CDR1 MGHRA, CDR2 YSYEKL. V lost 0 bases to trimming and J lost 7 bases, with 15 bases between them. DNA for the CDR3: TGCGCCAGCAGCCAAGATCTAGACGGACTATCTGGCTACACCTTC. The encoded protein is CASSQDLDGLSGYTF.

CDR3 region: CASTIGQHSNQPQHF. The CDR3 DNA reads TGTGCCAGCACGATAGGACAGCATAGCAATCAGCCCCAGCATTTT. V gene TRBV2 combines with J gene TRBJ1-5; a weak D match, TRBD1 (6 bases). V shed 7 bases and J shed 0 bases, with 13 bases lying between them. The length of the CDR3 is 15 residues. Per germline, CDR1 SNHLY and CDR2 FYNNEI.

CDR3 coding DNA: TGTGCCAGCAGCCACCGCGGACGGGCGTCTGAAGCTTTCTTT. This sequence encodes CASSHRGRASEAFF. This rearrangement joins TRBV4-2 to TRBJ1-1; D uncertain. The CDR3 runs to 14 residues. The V end was cut by 3 bases, the J end by 6 bases, with 14 bases between. Germline loops: CDR1 LGHNA, CDR2 YNFKEQ.

This chain links TRBV5-4 with TRBJ2-7, with D possibly matching TRBD2 (7 bases). V was clipped by 1 base and J by 3 bases, with 14 bases between them. Germline loops: CDR1 SGHNT, CDR2 YYREEE (reference sequence). The CDR3 spans 15 residues. The CDR3 DNA reads as TGTGCCAGCAGCTTGATCGGCGGGGGCTTCTACGAGCAGTACTTC. Translating gives CASSLIGGGFYEQYF.

This rearrangement joins TRBV6-5 to TRBJ1-4, with 7 nucleotides matching TRBD1. Germline V CDR1 and CDR2: MNHEY, SVGAGI. CDR3 length: 14 residues. Trimming removed 6 bases from V and 3 bases from J; junction bases left unmatched: 4. The CDR3 loop reads CASSRGTANEKLFF. The DNA for the CDR3 is TGTGCCAGCAGCCGGGGGACAGCTAATGAAAAACTGTTTTTT.